Presented here are 20 T cell receptor beta chains from one specimen sequenced in a study of cytomegalovirus exposure and HLA in healthy donors. Primers included in the PCR were 60 Vbeta and 13 Jbeta primers. Assay used: immunoSEQ multiplex PCR; TCRdb lists only in-frame clones, some missing. The sample carries about 78,000 clones, around 60% recorded once. Sequencing was performed on PBMCs. The receptors were sampled from a man younger than 45 in good health and CMV-seropositive.

The V call is TRBV11-2, the J call TRBJ1-4; no definite D call. Per the germline V gene, CDR1 is SGHAT and CDR2 is FQNNGV. The V end lost 0 bases, the J end lost 8 bases, and 13 bases lay between the germline ends. The CDR3 runs 15 residues. CDR3 DNA sequence: TGTGCCAGCAGCTTAGAGAATCTAGTGAAAGAAAAACTGTTTTTT. This codes for CASSLENLVKEKLFF.

Only a few counts were recorded for this clone. The chain is built from TRBV28 and TRBJ2-5; 9 bases are a match to TRBD1. The CDR3 contains 14 residues. Germline-derived CDR1 and CDR2 are MDHEN and SYDVKM. The V gene end was trimmed by 7 bases and the J gene end by 2 bases; junction bases not matched to a gene: 5. CDR3 sequence reads: CASTLGTGQETQYF. DNA for the CDR3: TGTGCCAGCACCCTTGGGACAGGGCAAGAGACCCAGTACTTC.

The CDR3 DNA reads TGTGCCAGTAGTATGGGGGGGAGCGATCAGCCCCAGCATTTT. This codes for CASSMGGSDQPQHF. The J gene is TRBJ1-5, the V gene TRBV19; D is possibly TRBD1 (5 bases). Trimming pared 3 bases from V and 5 bases from J, leaving 11 bases between. Germline V gene lookup returns CDR1 LNHDA and CDR2 SQIVND (reference sequence). This CDR3 is 14 amino acids long.

The V call is TRBV6-4, the J call TRBJ2-1, with 14 nucleotides matching TRBD2. The V and J ends lost 6 bases and 7 bases, in that order; junction bases with no gene match: 8. The CDR3 is 16 amino acids. Germline V gene sequence: CDR1 MRHNA, CDR2 SNTAGT. The CDR3 region is CASSALGTSGSNEQFF. The CDR3 bases are TGTGCCAGCAGCGCGTTGGGGACTAGCGGGAGTAATGAGCAGTTCTTC.

The rearrangement links TRBV19 to TRBJ1-3; D unclear. Germline lookup yields CDR1 LNHDA and CDR2 SQIVND (reference sequence). Deletions cut 3 bases from V and 0 bases from J, with 6 bases between. This CDR3 has 14 residues. CDR3 protein: CASSIEGSGNTIYF. The CDR3 coding sequence is TGTGCCAGTAGTATCGAGGGCTCTGGAAACACCATATATTTT.

This chain connects TRBV6-1 to TRBJ2-3; the match to TRBD1 covers 11 bases. The V and J ends lost 4 bases and 4 bases, in that order; junction bases with no gene match: 1. This CDR3 has 14 residues. Germline loops: CDR1 MNHNS, CDR2 SASEGT. The DNA of the CDR3 is TGTGCCAGCAGTGGGACAGGGGGCGCAGATACGCAGTATTTT. Translating gives CASSGTGGADTQYF.

V is TRBV4-1 and J is TRBJ2-2; D may be TRBD2 (5 bases). CDR3 length: 16 amino acids. Germline V lookup: CDR1 MGHRA, CDR2 YSYEKL. V lost 0 bases, J lost 6 bases, and 14 bases lay in between. CDR3 sequence (DNA): TGCGCCAGCAGCCAAGATCTGGACTTAGGATCCGGGGAGCTGTTTTTT. Residues: CASSQDLDLGSGELFF.

This rearrangement joins TRBV5-1 to TRBJ1-6, with TRBD1 identical over 8 bases. CDR1 and CDR2 from the germline V gene are SGHRS and YFSETQ. The CDR3 runs 15 residues. V lost 0 bases to trimming and J lost 7 bases; unmatched junction nucleotides: 3. Here the CDR3 reads CASSLEGQENSPLHF. The CDR3 DNA reads as TGCGCCAGCAGCTTGGAGGGACAGGAGAATTCACCCCTCCACTTT.

The V and J genes are TRBV5-6 and TRBJ1-4; D remains ambiguous. The ends were cut back, 4 bases at V and 0 bases at J, with 10 bases in the middle. CDR1 SGHDT and CDR2 YYEEEE come from the germline V gene. This CDR3 comprises 15 residues. The CDR3 protein is CASSPGGPTNEKLFF. Here the CDR3 DNA reads TGTGCCAGCAGCCCTGGAGGGCCAACTAATGAAAAACTGTTTTTT.

Here the CDR3 reads CASSPIGGGSFNEKLFF. As DNA, the CDR3 is TGTGCCAGCAGCCCCATCGGGGGAGGATCCTTTAATGAAAAACTGTTTTTT. This sequence joins TRBV7-6 and TRBJ1-4; weak D call: TRBD1 (5 bases). Germline V gene data show CDR1 as SGHVS and CDR2 as FNYEAQ. The CDR3 is 17 residues long. Trimming shortened V by 5 bases and J by 4 bases, and 20 bases separated the two germline ends.

The V call is TRBV11-3, the J call TRBJ2-7; 7 positions match TRBD1. J gave up 10 bases and V 4 bases, and 25 bases lay outside the gene matches. Germline V gene sequence: CDR1 SGHNT, CDR2 YENEEA. The CDR3 sequence is 18 residues long. CDR3 region: CASSSRQGWGIPTLKQYF. The CDR3 DNA is TGTGCCAGCAGCTCGAGACAGGGTTGGGGGATCCCTACGTTGAAACAGTACTTC.

This clone has a single count. V usage is TRBV4-3 and J usage is TRBJ2-3, with TRBD2 matching 7 bases. The V gene's germline CDR1 is LGHNA and CDR2 YSLEER. V was clipped by 4 bases and J by 4 bases; unmatched bases: 5. This CDR3 contains 14 residues. The CDR3 loop is CASSPMTSSDTQYF. The CDR3 nucleotides are TGCGCCAGCAGCCCAATGACTAGCTCAGATACGCAGTATTTT.

This clone was counted a few times. This chain connects TRBV6-4 to TRBJ2-3, with 9 bases identical to TRBD2. Germline values: CDR1 MRHNA, CDR2 SNTAGT. V lost 4 bases, J lost 2 bases, and 4 bases stayed unmatched. The CDR3 is 15 amino acids. The CDR3, as DNA: TGTGCCAGCAGTGTGGTAGCGGGAGACACAGATACGCAGTATTTT. It specifies CASSVVAGDTDTQYF.

This chain links TRBV5-1 with TRBJ2-1; 12 positions agree with TRBD2. Germline trimming cut 4 bases from V and 5 bases from J; bases unmatched to any gene: 10. This CDR3 spans 17 amino acids. Germline V gives CDR1 SGHRS, CDR2 YFSETQ. The CDR3 spells CASSPGLAGYYDNEQFF. DNA for the CDR3: TGCGCCAGCAGCCCTGGACTAGCGGGGTACTACGACAATGAGCAGTTCTTC.

In its sample, this clone was seen a few times. The chain carries TRBV5-4 and TRBJ2-7; 12 bases line up with TRBD1. CDR1 and CDR2 from the germline V gene are SGHNT and YYREEE (reference sequence). The V and J ends lost 1 base and 5 bases, in that order; junction bases with no gene match: 7. The CDR3 has 16 residues. The CDR3 here is CASSLLPGQGADEQYF. CDR3 coding DNA: TGTGCCAGCAGCTTGTTGCCGGGACAGGGGGCCGACGAGCAGTACTTC.

The V and J genes are TRBV2 and TRBJ2-7; TRBD1 matches at 10 bases. Unmatched junction bases numbered 13, after V lost 4 bases and J lost 7 bases. This CDR3 region has 16 residues. CDR1 is SNHLY, CDR2 FYNNEI, per germline. The CDR3 DNA is TGTGCCAGCAGTGTCGGGGTTGGGACAGGGGATGTAGAGCAGTACTTC. Its protein is CASSVGVGTGDVEQYF.

The table lists this clone with a count of one. This sequence joins TRBV25-1 and TRBJ2-7, with a tentative D call TRBD1 (6 bases). The CDR3 consists of 14 residues. The V gene lost 1 base and the J gene lost 3 bases, with 10 bases spanning the gap. Germline values: CDR1 MGHDK, CDR2 SYGVNS. The CDR3 region has the DNA TGTGCCAGCAGTGAATTTTGGGGACACTACGAGCAGTACTTC. It codes for CASSEFWGHYEQYF.

The chain has TRBV7-6 and TRBJ1-1, with D tentatively TRBD1 (5 bases). CDR1 is SGHVS, CDR2 FNYEAQ, per germline. CDR3 length equals 14 residues. The germline V and J ends were trimmed by 5 bases and 1 base, with 11 bases remaining between them. Written as DNA, the CDR3 is TGTGCCAGCAGCCCTAGACAGCCGAACACTGAAGCTTTCTTT. It specifies CASSPRQPNTEAFF.

The rearrangement links TRBV23-1 to TRBJ2-1; 7 bases align to TRBD2. TRBV23-1 is placed among ORFs of uncertain function. The junction had 8 bases not matched to a gene; V was cut back by 4 bases and J by 8 bases. The CDR3 totals 14 residues. This CDR3 is CASSRQRGWYEQFF. The CDR3 nucleotides read TGCGCCAGCAGTCGCCAGCGGGGCTGGTATGAGCAGTTCTTC.

The V gene is TRBV28, the J gene TRBJ1-6; D remains ambiguous. This CDR3 region has 16 residues. The V end was cut by 6 bases, the J end by 0 bases, with 12 bases between. Germline values: CDR1 MDHEN, CDR2 SYDVKM. Here the CDR3 DNA reads TGTGCCAGCAGCTCCGCCCTGAGCTCCTATAATTCACCCCTCCACTTT. Residues: CASSSALSSYNSPLHF.